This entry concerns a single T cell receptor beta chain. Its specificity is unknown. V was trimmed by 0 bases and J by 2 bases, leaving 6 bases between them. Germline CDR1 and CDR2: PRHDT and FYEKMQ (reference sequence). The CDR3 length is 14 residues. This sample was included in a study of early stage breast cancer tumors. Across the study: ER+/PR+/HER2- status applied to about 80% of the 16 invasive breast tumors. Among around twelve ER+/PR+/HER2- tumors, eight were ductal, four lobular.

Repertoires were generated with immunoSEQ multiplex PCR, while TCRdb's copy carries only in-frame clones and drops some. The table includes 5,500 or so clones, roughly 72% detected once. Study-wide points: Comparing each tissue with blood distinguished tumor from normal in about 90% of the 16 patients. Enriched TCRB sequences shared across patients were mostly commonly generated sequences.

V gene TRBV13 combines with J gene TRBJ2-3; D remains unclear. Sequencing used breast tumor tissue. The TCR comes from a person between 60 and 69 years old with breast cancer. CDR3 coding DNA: TGTGCCAGCAGCTTAGGCTTCACCACAGATACGCAGTATTTT. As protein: CASSLGFTTDTQYF. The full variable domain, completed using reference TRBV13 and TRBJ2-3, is AAGVIQSPRHLIKEKRETATLKCYPIPRHDTVYWYQQGPGQDPQFLISFYEKMQSDKGSIPDRFSAQQFSDYHSELNMSSLELGDSALYFCASSLGFTTDTQYFGPGTRLTVL.